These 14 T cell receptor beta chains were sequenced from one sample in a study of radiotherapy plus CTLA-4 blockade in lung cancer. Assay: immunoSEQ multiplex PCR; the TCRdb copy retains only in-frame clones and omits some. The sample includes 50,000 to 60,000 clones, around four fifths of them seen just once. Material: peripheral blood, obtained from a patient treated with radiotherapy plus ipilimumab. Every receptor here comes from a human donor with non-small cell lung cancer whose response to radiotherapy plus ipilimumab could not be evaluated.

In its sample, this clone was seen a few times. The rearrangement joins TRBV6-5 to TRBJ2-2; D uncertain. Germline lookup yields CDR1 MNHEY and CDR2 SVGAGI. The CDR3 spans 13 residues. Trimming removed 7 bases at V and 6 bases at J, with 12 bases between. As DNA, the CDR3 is TGTGCCAGCACCCTACGAGGATCCGGGGAGCTGTTTTTT. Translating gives CASTLRGSGELFF.

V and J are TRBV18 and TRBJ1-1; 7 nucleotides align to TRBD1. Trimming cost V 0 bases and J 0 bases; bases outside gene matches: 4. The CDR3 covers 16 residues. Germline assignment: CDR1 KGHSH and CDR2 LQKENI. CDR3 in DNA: TGTGCCAGCTCACCACCCCCGAGGGGGCTGAACACTGAAGCTTTCTTT. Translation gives CASSPPPRGLNTEAFF.

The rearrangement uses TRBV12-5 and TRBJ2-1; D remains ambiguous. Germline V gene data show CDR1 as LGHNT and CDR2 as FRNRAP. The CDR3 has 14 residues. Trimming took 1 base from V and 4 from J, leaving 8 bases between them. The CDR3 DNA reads TGTGCTAGTGGTTTGGCAACAGCTTACAATGAGCAGTTCTTC. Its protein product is CASGLATAYNEQFF.

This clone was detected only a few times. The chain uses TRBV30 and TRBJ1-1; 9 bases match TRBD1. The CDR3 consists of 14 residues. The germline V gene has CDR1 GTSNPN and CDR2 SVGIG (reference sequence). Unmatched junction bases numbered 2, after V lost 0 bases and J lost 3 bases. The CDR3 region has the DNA TGTGCCTGGAGTGTGGGACAGGGTGACACTGAAGCTTTCTTT. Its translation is CAWSVGQGDTEAFF.

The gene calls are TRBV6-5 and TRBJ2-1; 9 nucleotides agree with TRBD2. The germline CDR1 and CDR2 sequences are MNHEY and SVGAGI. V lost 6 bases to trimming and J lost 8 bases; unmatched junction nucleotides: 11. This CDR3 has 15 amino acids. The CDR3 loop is CASSIIAGVSDEQFF. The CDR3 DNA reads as TGTGCCAGCAGCATCATAGCGGGGGTTAGCGATGAGCAGTTCTTC.

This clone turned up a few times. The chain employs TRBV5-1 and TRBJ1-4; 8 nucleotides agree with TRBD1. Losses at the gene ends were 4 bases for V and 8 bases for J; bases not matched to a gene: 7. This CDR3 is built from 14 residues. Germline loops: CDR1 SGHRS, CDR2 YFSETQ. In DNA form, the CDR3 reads TGCGCCAGCAGCAGCGGACAGGGAGCCGAAAAACTGTTTTTT. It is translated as CASSSGQGAEKLFF.

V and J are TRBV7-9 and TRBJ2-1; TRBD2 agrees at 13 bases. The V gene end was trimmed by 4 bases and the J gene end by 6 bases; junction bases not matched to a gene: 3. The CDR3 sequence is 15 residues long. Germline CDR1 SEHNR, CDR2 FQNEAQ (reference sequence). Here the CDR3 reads CASSSWTSGGNEQFF. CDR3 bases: TGTGCCAGCAGCTCGTGGACTAGCGGGGGCAATGAGCAGTTCTTC.

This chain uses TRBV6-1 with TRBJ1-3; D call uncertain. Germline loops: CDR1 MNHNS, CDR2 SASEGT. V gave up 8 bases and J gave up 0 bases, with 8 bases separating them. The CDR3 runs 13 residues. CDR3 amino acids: CASRGSSGNTIYF. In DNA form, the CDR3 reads TGTGCCAGCCGCGGGAGCTCTGGAAACACCATATATTTT.

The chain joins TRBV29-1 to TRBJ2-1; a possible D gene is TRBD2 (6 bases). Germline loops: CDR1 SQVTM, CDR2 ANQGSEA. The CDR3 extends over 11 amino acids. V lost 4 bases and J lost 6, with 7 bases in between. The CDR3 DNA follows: TGCAGCGTTGTGGGGGGCAATGAGCAGTTCTTC. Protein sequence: CSVVGGNEQFF.

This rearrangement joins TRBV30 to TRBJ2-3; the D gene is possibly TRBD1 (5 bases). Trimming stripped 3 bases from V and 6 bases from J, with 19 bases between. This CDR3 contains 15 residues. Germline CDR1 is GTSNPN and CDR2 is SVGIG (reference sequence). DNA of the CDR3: TGTGCCTGGAGCCTAGATGGGGCCAGCAACGATACGCAGTATTTT. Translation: CAWSLDGASNDTQYF.

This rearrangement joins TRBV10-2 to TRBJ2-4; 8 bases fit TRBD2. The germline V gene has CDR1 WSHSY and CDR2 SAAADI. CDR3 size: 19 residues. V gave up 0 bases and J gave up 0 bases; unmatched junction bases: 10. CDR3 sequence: CASSESRSGGGRAKNIQYF. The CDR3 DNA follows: TGCGCCAGCAGTGAGTCGAGAAGCGGGGGTGGTCGAGCCAAAAACATTCAGTACTTC.

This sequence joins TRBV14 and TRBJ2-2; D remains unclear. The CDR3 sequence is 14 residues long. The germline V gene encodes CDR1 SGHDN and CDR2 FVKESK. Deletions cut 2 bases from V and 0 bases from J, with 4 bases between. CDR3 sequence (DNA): TGTGCCAGCAGCCAATACTCGAACACCGGGGAGCTGTTTTTT. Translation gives CASSQYSNTGELFF.

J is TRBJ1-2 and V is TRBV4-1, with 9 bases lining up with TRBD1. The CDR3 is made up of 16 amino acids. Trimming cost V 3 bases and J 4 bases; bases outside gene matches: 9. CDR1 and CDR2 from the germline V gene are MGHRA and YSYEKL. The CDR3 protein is CASSQRGQGAAYGYTF. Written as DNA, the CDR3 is TGCGCCAGCAGCCAGAGGGGACAGGGCGCCGCCTATGGCTACACCTTC.

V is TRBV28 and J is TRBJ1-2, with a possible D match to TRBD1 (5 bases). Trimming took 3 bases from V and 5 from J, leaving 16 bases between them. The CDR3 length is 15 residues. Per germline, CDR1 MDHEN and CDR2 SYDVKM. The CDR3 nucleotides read TGTGCCAGCAGTTTCCCCCAGGGCGATGGTTATGGCTACACCTTC. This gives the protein CASSFPQGDGYGYTF.